This T cell receptor beta chain came from a study of blood T cell repertoires in COVID-19. Looking at the study overall: Some COVID-19 samples were acute and others convalescent; all came from the United States, Italy and Spain. Sample material is recorded as cDNA or gDNA derived from T cells, B-cell-depleted T cells, or PBMCs.

The CDR3 runs 18 residues. V trimming: 1 base; J trimming: 4 bases; junction bases outside the gene matches: 10. Germline V lookup: CDR1 MGHRA, CDR2 YSYEKL. In the original workflow: Reference gene primer amplification gave estimated nucleated cell counts. The data were produced by immunoSEQ multiplex PCR, yet TCRdb's version contains in-frame clones alone and is incomplete. Clonal size and the V and J genes are those of that table, whereas D and trimming came from the DNA. The sample consists of some 140,000 clones, roughly 82% of them appearing once. Input material: peripheral blood. The clonotype was recovered from a man at least 80 years old with acute or convalescent COVID-19. This chain connects TRBV4-1 to TRBJ2-3; 11 bases fit TRBD2. CDR3 nucleotide sequence: TGCGCCAGCAGCCAAGGACACCTAGCGGGGGGACAAGCAGATACGCAGTATTTT. This gives the protein CASSQGHLAGGQADTQYF.